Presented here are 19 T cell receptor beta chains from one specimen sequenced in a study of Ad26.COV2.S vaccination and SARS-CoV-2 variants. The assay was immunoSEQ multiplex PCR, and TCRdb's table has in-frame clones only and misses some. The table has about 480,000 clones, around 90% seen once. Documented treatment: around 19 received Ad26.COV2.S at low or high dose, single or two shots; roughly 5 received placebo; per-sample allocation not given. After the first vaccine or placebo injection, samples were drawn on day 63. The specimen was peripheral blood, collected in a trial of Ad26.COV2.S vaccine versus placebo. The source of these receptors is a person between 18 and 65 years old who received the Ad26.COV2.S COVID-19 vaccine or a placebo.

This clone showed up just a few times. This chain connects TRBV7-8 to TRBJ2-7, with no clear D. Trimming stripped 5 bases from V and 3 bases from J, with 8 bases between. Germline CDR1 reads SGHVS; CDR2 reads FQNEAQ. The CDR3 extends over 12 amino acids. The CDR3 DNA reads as TGTGCCAGCAGCCCAAGTGGCTACGAGCAGTACTTC. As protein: CASSPSGYEQYF. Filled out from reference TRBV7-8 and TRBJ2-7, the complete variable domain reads GAGVSQSPRYKVAKRGQDVALRCDPISGHVSLFWYQQALGQGPEFLTYFQNEAQLDKSGLPSDRFFAERPEGSVSTLKIQRTQQEDSAVYLCASSPSGYEQYFGPGTRLTVT.

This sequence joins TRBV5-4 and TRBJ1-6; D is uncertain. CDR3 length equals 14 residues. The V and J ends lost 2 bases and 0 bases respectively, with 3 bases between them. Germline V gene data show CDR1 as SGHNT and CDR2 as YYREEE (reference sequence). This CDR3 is CASSLGSYNSPLHF. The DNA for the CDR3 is TGTGCCAGCAGCTTAGGCTCCTATAATTCACCCCTCCACTTT. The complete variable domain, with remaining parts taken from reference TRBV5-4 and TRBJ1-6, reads ETGVTQSPTHLIKTRGQQVTLRCSSQSGHNTVSWYQQALGQGPQFIFQYYREEENGRGNFPPRFSGLQFPNYSSELNVNALELDDSALYLCASSLGSYNSPLHFGNGTRLTVT.

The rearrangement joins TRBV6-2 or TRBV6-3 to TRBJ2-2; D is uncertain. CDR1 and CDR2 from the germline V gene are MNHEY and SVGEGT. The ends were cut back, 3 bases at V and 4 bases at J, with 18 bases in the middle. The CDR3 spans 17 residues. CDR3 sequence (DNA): TGTGCCAGCAGTTATCTCCGTAAGGGCCGTGGCACCGGGGAGCTGTTTTTT. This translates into CASSYLRKGRGTGELFF.

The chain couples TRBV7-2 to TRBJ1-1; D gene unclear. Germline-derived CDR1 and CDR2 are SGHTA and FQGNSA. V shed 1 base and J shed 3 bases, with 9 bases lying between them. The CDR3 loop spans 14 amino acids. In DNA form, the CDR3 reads TGTGCCAGCAGCTTAGTCCGGGGTTACACTGAAGCTTTCTTT. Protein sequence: CASSLVRGYTEAFF.

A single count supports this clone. The CDR3 protein is CASSSRSGADYGYTF. CDR3 sequence (DNA): TGTGCCAGCAGCTCTCGAAGCGGGGCAGACTATGGCTACACCTTC. The chain joins TRBV11-2 to TRBJ1-2, with D perhaps matching TRBD1 (5 bases). The CDR3 runs to 15 residues. Looked up from germline, CDR1 is SGHAT and CDR2 is FQNNGV. V was clipped by 4 bases and J by 3 bases, with 15 bases between them.

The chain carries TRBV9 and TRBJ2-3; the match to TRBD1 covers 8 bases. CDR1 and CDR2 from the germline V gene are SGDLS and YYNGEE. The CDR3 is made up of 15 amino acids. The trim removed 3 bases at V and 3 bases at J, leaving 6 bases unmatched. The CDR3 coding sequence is TGTGCCAGCAGCGCCGGACAGGGAGGTACAGATACGCAGTATTTT. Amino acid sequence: CASSAGQGGTDTQYF.

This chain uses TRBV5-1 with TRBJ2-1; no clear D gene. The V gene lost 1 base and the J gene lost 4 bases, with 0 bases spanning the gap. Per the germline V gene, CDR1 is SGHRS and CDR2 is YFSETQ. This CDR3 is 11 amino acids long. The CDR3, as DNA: TGCGCCAGCAGCTTGTACAATGAGCAGTTCTTC. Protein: CASSLYNEQFF.

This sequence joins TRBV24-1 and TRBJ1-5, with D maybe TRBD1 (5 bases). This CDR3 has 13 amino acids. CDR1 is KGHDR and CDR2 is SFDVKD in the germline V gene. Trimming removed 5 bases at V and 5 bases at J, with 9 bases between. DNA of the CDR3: TGTGCCACCAGTGTGGGGGTCGATCAGCCCCAGCATTTT. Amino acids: CATSVGVDQPQHF.

The CDR3 loop reads CASRSPTGSGQPQHF. The CDR3 DNA sequence: TGTGCCAGCAGGTCTCCTACAGGCTCAGGCCAGCCCCAGCATTTT. The chain is built from TRBV28 and TRBJ1-5; TRBD1 might be the D (5 bases). Trimming stripped 6 bases from V and 7 bases from J, with 19 bases between. Germline V lookup: CDR1 MDHEN, CDR2 SYDVKM. This CDR3 contains 15 residues. Together with reference TRBV28 and TRBJ1-5, the CDR3 gives the full variable domain: DVKVTQSSRYLVKRTGEKVFLECVQDMDHENMFWYRQDPGLGLRLIYFSYDVKMKEKGDIPEGYSVSREKKERFSLILESASTNQTSMYLCASRSPTGSGQPQHFGDGTRLSIL.

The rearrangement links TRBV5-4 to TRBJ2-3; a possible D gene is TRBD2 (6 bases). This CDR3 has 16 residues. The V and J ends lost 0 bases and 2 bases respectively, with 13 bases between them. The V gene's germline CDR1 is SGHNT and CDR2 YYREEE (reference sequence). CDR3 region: CASSLEGLSDTDTQYF. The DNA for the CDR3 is TGTGCCAGCAGCTTGGAGGGACTGAGCGACACAGATACGCAGTATTTT.

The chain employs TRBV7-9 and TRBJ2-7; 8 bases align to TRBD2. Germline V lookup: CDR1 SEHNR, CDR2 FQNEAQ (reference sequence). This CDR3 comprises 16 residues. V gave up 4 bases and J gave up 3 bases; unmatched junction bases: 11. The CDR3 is CASSSLSGSLRYEQYF. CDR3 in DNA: TGTGCCAGCAGCTCCCTAAGCGGGAGTCTCCGCTACGAGCAGTACTTC.

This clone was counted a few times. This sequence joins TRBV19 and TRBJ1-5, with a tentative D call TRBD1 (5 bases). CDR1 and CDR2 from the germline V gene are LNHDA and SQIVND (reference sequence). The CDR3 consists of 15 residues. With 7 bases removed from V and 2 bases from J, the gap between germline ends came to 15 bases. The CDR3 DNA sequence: TGTGCCAGTAATCCGATGGCGGGGCGCAATCAGCCCCAGCATTTT. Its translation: CASNPMAGRNQPQHF. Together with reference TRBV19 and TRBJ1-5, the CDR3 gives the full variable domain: DGGITQSPKYLFRKEGQNVTLSCEQNLNHDAMYWYRQDPGQGLRLIYYSQIVNDFQKGDIAEGYSVSREKKESFPLTVTSAQKNPTAFYLCASNPMAGRNQPQHFGDGTRLSIL.

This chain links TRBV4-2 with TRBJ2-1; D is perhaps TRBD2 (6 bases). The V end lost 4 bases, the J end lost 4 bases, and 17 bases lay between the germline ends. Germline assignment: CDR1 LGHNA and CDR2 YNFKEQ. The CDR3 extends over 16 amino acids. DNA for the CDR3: TGTGCCAGCAGCCCAGGCGGGCTAGCGTTTTACAATGAGCAGTTCTTC. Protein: CASSPGGLAFYNEQFF.

In DNA, the CDR3 is TGTGCCAGCAGCGCCTGGGGGGGGCGGGACAATGAGCAGTTCTTC. Encoded protein: CASSAWGGRDNEQFF. The V call is TRBV6-5, the J call TRBJ2-1, with a tentative D call TRBD2 (7 bases). V lost 6 bases to trimming and J lost 5 bases, with 17 bases between them. The CDR3 covers 15 residues. In germline, CDR1 is MNHEY, CDR2 SVGAGI.

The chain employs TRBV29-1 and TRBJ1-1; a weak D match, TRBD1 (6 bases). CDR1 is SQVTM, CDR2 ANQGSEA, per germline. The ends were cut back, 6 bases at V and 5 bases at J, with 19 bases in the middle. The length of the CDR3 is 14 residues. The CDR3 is CSVGPRGGKTEAFF. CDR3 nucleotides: TGCAGCGTAGGCCCCCGAGGGGGGAAGACTGAAGCTTTCTTT.

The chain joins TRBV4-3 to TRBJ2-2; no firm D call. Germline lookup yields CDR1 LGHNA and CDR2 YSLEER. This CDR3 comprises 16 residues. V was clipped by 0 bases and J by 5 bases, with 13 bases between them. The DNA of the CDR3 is TGCGCCAGCAGCCAAGACAGAGACCGGTGGACCGGGGAGCTGTTTTTT. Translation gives CASSQDRDRWTGELFF.

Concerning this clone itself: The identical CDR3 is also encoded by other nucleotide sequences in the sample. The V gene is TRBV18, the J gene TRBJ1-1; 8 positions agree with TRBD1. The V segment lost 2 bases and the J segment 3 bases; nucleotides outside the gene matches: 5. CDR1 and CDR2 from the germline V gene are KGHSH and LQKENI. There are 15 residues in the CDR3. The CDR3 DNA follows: TGTGCCAGCTCACCAGACAGGGGTAGGGACACTGAAGCTTTCTTT. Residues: CASSPDRGRDTEAFF.

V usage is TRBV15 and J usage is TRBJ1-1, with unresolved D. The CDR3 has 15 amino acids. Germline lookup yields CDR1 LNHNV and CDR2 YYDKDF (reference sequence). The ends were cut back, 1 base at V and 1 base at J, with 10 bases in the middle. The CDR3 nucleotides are TGTGCCACCAGCAGAGGAAGGGCTAGGAACACTGAAGCTTTCTTT. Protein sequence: CATSRGRARNTEAFF.

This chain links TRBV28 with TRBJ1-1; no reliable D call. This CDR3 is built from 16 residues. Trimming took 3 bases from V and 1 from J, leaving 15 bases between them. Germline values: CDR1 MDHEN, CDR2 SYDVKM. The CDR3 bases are TGTGCCAGCAGTTTTAACCCATTACAAGAGAACACTGAAGCTTTCTTT. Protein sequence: CASSFNPLQENTEAFF.